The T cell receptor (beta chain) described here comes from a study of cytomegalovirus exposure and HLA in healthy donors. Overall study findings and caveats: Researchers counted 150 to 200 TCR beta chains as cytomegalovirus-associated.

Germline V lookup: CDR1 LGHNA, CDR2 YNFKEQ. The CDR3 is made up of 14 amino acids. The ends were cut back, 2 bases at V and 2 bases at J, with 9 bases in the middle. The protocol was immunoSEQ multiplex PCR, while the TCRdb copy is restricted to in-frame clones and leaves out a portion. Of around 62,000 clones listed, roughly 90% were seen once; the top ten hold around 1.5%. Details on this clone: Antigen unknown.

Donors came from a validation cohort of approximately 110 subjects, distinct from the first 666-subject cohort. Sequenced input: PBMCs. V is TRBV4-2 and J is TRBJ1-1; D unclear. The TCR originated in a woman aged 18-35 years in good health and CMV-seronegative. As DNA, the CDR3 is TGTGCCAGCAGCCAAATTGGAGCAAACACTGAAGCTTTCTTT. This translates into CASSQIGANTEAFF.